These 9 T cell receptor delta chains came from one sample sequenced in a study of gamma-delta T cells after stem cell transplantation. TCRdb re-identified clones in the RT-PCR reads via CATT. Of 2,500 to 3,000 delta-chain clones in the sample, around 1.9% were seen once. The sequenced sample was gamma-delta T cells. Source of these receptors: a human donor. It is not recorded whose cells these are; they may come from a transplant donor.

Note on this clone: A far larger clone is a single base away, which makes a read error likely. The chain joins TRDV2 to TRDJ3, with TRDD3 matching 8 bases. The CDR3 covers 21 residues. The ends lost 0 bases at V and 2 bases at J; junction bases unmatched: 14. The germline V gene encodes CDR1 GEAIGNYY and CDR2 EKD. The chain's CDR3 is CACDTAERGGDNPWDTRQMFF. In nucleotides, the CDR3 is TGTGCCTGTGACACCGCGGAGAGAGGGGGGGATAACCCCTGGGACACCCGACAGATGTTTTTC.

This clone has a count of ten or more. It is likely a read error: a sequence one base away is far more abundant. The identical CDR3 is also encoded by other nucleotide sequences in the sample. V and J are TRDV2 and TRDJ1; D gene uncertain. The CDR3 consists of 15 residues. Germline V CDR1 and CDR2: GEAIGNYY, EKD. The CDR3 is CACDTLGTANDKLIF. CDR3 nucleotides: TGTGCCTGCGACACCCTCGGGACGGCCAACGATAAACTCATCTTT.

This clone turned up a few times. The rearrangement joins TRDV2 to TRDJ1, with TRDD3 identical over 8 bases. The V and J ends lost 0 bases and 6 bases, in that order; junction bases with no gene match: 17. CDR1 is GEAIGNYY, CDR2 EKD, per germline. This CDR3 has 18 residues. In DNA, the CDR3 is TGTGCCTGTGACACCGTTGTCCGGGATACGCTCGGTATTCATAAACTCATCTTT. Translated: CACDTVVRDTLGIHKLIF.

Remarks on this clone: The protein given by TCRdb reflects a much larger clone and differs at residue 10 from this DNA's translation, likely from a read error; the protein shown is the DNA's translation. This rearrangement joins TRDV2 to TRDJ1; perhaps TRDD3 as D (6 bases). Germline CDR1 and CDR2: GEAIGNYY and EKD. Deletions cut 0 bases from V and 4 bases from J, with 14 bases between. There are 15 residues in the CDR3. For the CDR3, the DNA is TGTGCCTGTGACACCCTGGGGTCAAAGGGCGATAAACTCATCTTT. Translation: CACDTLGSKGDKLIF.

Comments on this clone: With a much larger clone just one base away, this may be a read error. CDR3 DNA sequence: TGTGCCTGTGGCACCGTAGGGACTGGGGGATACCGCGGTAAACTCATCTTT. Amino acid sequence: CACGTVGTGGYRGKLIF. The chain has TRDV2 and TRDJ1; 12 nucleotides align to TRDD3. Looked up from germline, CDR1 is GEAIGNYY and CDR2 is EKD. This CDR3 has 17 amino acids.

The chain couples TRDV2 to TRDJ1, with TRDD3 matching 10 bases. Germline values: CDR1 GEAIGNYY, CDR2 EKD. The CDR3 contains 15 residues. J gave up 1 base and V 7 bases, and 8 bases lay outside the gene matches. The CDR3 region has the DNA TGTGCCTGCAAAGAACTGGGGGATTCCACCGATAAACTCATCTTT. It is translated as CACKELGDSTDKLIF.

Comment on this clone: The protein held in TCRdb is that of a much larger clone and does not match this DNA's translation at residue 17, likely because of a read error; the protein shown is translated from the DNA. The rearrangement links TRDV2 to TRDJ3, with 8 bases lining up with TRDD3. Germline assignment: CDR1 GEAIGNYY and CDR2 EKD. The CDR3 has 22 amino acids. CDR3: CACDTVEYTGGAASWDARQMFF. DNA for the CDR3: TGTGCCTGTGACACGGTTGAATATACTGGGGGTGCCGCGTCCTGGGACGCCCGACAGATGTTTTTC.

Notes on this clone: A far larger clone is one base from this, pointing to a likely read error. The identical CDR3 is also encoded by other nucleotide sequences in the sample. J is TRDJ1 and V is TRDV2; 10 nucleotides agree with TRDD3. The CDR3 length is 15 residues. Germline V gene lookup returns CDR1 GEAIGNYY and CDR2 EKD. CDR3 in amino acids: CACDTVGDTNDKLIF. Here the CDR3 DNA reads TGTGCCTGTGACACAGTGGGGGATACAAACGATAAACTCATCTTC.

This clone has just a few counts. Translating this DNA gives a protein that differs at residue 12 from the TCRdb one, which belongs to a much larger clone; a read error is likely, and the protein shown is this translation. CDR3 in DNA: TGTGCCTGTGACACCGTAGGGGATACCAGCTCCTTGGACACCCGACAGATGTTTTTC. Translated: CACDTVGDTSSLDTRQMFF. V gene TRDV2 combines with J gene TRDJ3; 8 positions agree with TRDD3. The CDR3 consists of 19 residues. Germline assignment: CDR1 GEAIGNYY and CDR2 EKD.